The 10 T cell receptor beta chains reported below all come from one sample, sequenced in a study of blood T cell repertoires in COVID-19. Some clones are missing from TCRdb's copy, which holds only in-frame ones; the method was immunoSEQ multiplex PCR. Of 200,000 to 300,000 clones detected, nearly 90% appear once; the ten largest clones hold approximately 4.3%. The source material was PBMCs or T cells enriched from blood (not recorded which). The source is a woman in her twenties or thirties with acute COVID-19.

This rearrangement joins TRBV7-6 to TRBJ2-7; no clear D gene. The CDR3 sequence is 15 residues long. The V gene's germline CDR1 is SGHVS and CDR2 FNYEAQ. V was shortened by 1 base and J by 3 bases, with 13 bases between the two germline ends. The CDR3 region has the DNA TGTGCCAGCAGCTTAGGACCCCGCGGTGGCTACGAGCAGTACTTC. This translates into CASSLGPRGGYEQYF.

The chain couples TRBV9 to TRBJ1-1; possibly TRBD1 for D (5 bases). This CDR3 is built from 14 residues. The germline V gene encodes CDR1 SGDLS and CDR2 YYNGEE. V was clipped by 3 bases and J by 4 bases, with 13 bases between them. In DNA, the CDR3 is TGTGCCAGCAGCGCCATGGGGGGTGGCACTGAAGCTTTCTTT. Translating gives CASSAMGGGTEAFF.

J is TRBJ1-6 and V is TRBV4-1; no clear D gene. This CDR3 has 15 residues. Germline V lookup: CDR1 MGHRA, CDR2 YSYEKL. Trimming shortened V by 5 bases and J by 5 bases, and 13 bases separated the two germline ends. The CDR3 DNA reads TGCGCCAGCAGCTTTCATATTCCGGATAATTCACCCCTCCACTTT. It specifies CASSFHIPDNSPLHF.

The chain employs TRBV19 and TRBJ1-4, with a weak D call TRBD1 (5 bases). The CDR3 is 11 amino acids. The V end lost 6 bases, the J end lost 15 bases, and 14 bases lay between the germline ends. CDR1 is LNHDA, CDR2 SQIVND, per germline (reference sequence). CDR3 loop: CASRRGSRVFF. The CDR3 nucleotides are TGTGCCAGTAGGCGGGGCAGTAGGGTGTTTTTT.

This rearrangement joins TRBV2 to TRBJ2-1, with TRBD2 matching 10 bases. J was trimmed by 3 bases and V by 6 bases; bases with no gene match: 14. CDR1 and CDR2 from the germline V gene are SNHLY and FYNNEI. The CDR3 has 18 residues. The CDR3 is CASSRGGGLADYYNEQFF. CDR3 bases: TGTGCCAGCAGCCGAGGTGGAGGACTAGCGGATTACTACAATGAGCAGTTCTTC. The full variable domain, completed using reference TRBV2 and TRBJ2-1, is EPEVTQTPSHQVTQMGQEVILRCVPISNHLYFYWYRQILGQKVEFLVSFYNNEISEKSEIFDDQFSVERPDGSNFTLKIRSTKLEDSAMYFCASSRGGGLADYYNEQFFGPGTRLTVL.

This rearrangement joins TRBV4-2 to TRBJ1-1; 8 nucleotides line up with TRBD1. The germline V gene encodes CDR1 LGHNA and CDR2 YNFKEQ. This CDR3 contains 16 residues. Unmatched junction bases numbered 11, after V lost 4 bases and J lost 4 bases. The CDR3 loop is CASSPLNQGAFTEAFF. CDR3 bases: TGTGCCAGCAGCCCACTAAACCAGGGGGCGTTCACTGAAGCTTTCTTT.

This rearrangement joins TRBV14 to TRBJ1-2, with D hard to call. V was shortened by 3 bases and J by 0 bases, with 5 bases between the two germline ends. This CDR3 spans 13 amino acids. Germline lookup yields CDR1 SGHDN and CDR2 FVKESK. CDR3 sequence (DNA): TGTGCCAGCAGCCACAGTACTAACTATGGCTACACCTTC. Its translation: CASSHSTNYGYTF.

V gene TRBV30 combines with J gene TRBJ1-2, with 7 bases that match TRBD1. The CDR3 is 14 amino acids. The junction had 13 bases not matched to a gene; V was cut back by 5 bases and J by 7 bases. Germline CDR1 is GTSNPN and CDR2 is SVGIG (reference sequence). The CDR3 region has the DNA TGTGCCTGGTATGGACAGGCGAGTTTCTTTGGCTACACCTTC. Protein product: CAWYGQASFFGYTF.

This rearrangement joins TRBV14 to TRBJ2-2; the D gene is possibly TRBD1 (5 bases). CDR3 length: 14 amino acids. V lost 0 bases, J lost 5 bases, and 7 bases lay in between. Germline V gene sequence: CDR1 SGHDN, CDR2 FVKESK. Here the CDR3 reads CASSQDPGTGELFF. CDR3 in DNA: TGTGCCAGCAGCCAAGACCCAGGGACCGGGGAGCTGTTTTTT.

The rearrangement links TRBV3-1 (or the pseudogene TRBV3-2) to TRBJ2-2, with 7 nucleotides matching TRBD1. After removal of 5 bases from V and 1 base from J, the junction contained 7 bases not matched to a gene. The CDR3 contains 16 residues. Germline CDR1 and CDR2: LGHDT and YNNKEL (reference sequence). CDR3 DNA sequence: TGTGCCAGCAGCACCCGAAGACAGGGGAACACCGGGGAGCTGTTTTTT. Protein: CASSTRRQGNTGELFF.